The entry below describes one T cell receptor (beta chain). The antigen is not known. This sample is part of a study of cytomegalovirus exposure and HLA in healthy donors. Study at large: Genotyping of 398 donors showed that roughly 80% belonged to the Caucasian-associated ancestry cluster. General observations from the study: Compared with the approximately 680-donor mean, an Asian-associated ancestry cluster reportedly had fewer N-insertions, according to a later analysis. While the bulk of TCR sequences proved rare, some public TCRs turned up in many donors. In presence/absence analyses, roughly uniform sequencing depth across donors was assumed.

From germline, CDR1 is SGHRS and CDR2 YFSETQ. There are 15 residues in the CDR3. Deletions cut 0 bases from V and 2 bases from J, with 11 bases between. The PCR ran on 60 Vbeta and 13 Jbeta primers. Clones were sequenced by immunoSEQ multiplex PCR, and TCRdb holds only the in-frame ones, with some missing. The sample includes 60,000 to 65,000 clones, 71% seen only once; the top ten take about 23%. The sequenced sample was PBMCs. This clonotype originated in a man between 45 and 60 years old in good health and CMV-seropositive. This chain joins TRBV5-1 and TRBJ1-2; D gene uncertain. The CDR3 region is CASSLAVQANYGYTF. In DNA, the CDR3 is TGCGCCAGCAGCTTGGCCGTTCAGGCCAACTATGGCTACACCTTC.